This T cell receptor (beta chain) was sequenced in a study of beta chain features in type 1 diabetes. For the study at large: Examination of sorted cells across all samples involved about 99 million cells.

Study conclusions and caveats: All four CD4+ subsets of Type 1 diabetes patients contained TCRB CDR3s that were moderately but significantly shorter. Naive, central memory and Treg TCRB repertoires appeared more alike in patients than in healthy donors.

Worth noting for this clone: Its antigen is not identified.

Looked up from germline, CDR1 is MNHEY and CDR2 is SMNVEV (reference sequence). The CDR3 has 16 residues. Trimming stripped 2 bases from V and 3 bases from J, with 14 bases between. Since all of the isolated RNA was reverse transcribed, expressed TCRB transcripts were what got sequenced. Libraries were prepared by immunoSEQ multiplex PCR; TCRdb keeps only in-frame clonotypes and omits some of them. This sample has 250,000 or so clones, with 27% found just once. The V call is TRBV27, the J call TRBJ2-1; unclear D gene. The receptor's source is a man aged 25-45 years in good health. Sequencing was carried out using central memory CD4+ T cells from blood. The CDR3 is CASSLGVLERYNEQFF. CDR3 sequence (DNA): TGTGCCAGCAGTTTAGGGGTCCTGGAACGCTACAATGAGCAGTTCTTC.